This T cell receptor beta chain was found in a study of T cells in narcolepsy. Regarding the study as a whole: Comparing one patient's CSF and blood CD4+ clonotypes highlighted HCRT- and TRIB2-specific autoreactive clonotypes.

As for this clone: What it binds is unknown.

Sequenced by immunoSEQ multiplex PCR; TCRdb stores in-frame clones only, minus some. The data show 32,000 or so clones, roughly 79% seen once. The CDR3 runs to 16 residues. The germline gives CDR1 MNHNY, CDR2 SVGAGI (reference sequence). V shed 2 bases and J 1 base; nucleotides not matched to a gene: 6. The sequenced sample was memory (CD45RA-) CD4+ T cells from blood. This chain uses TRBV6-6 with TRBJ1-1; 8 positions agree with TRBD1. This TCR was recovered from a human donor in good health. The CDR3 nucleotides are TGTGCCAGCAGTTACAGCAGGGGGCCGGGGAACACTGAAGCTTTCTTT. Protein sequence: CASSYSRGPGNTEAFF.